This T cell receptor (beta chain) was obtained from a study of CD8 T cells in Susac syndrome. It was with random hexamers that roughly 0.45 to 1 ug RNA was reverse transcribed. Amplification of TCR beta CDR3 used immunoSEQ multiplex PCR across 54 Vbeta and 13 Jbeta. TCRdb redid the calling of the immunoSEQ multiplex PCR reads with MiXCR, one entry per CDR3 protein. This sample has about 80,000 distinct CDR3 sequences, with about 94% found just once. High-throughput TCR beta sequencing covered peripheral CD8+ and CD4+ T cells. The CD8+ and CD4+ T cells were isolated magnetically using a negative isolation approach, whereas the TEMRA cells were enriched by FACS. Germline assignment: CDR1 MDHEN and CDR2 SYDVKM. Between the trimmed V and J ends, which lost 1 base and 0 bases, there was a span of 12 bases. The CDR3 covers 16 residues.

Sequenced sample: CD8+ T cells from PBMCs. The source of this sequence is a human donor in good health. J is TRBJ1-2 and V is TRBV28; D perhaps matches TRBD1 (6 bases). The CDR3: CASSLFVRGPNYGYTF. The CDR3 nucleotides read TGTGCCAGCAGTTTATTCGTCAGGGGTCCTAACTATGGCTACACCTTC.